The rows below give T cell receptor beta chains drawn from one sample of a study of metastatic and nonmetastatic thyroid tumors. TCRdb called clones again from the PCR reads with MiXCR. The sample contains roughly 40,000 clones, approximately 17% of which appear only once. Sequencing was carried out using tumor tissue. Receptors originate from a female donor with papillary thyroid cancer or a benign thyroid nodule (not recorded which). Some clones in this sample may be carry-over from other donors' samples. Each CDR3 is given with its conserved first and last residue. The D gene is left open where the match is weak. The size field is filled for only some rows; it gives once, few, many or a size class.

v_call	clone_size	d_call	j_call	cdr3_nt	cdr3_aa
TRBV7-9	.	.	TRBJ1-5	TGTGCCATCAGCTTATACGGACATCCCCAGCATTTT	CAISLYGHPQHF
TRBV11-2	.	.	TRBJ2-7	TGTGCCAGCAGCCAGACAGACAGTTACGAGCAGTACTTC	CASSQTDSYEQYF
TRBV6-4	many	.	TRBJ1-2	TGTGCCAGCAGTGCAGGGGCGACTGGCTACACCTTC	CASSAGATGYTF
TRBV6-2/TRBV6-3	.	TRBD1	TRBJ2-7	TGTGCCAGCAGTTACAGCAAGGGGACAGCGGTCTACGAGCAGTACTTC	CASSYSKGTAVYEQYF
TRBV20-1	.	.	TRBJ1-2	TGCAGTGCTATTGAACAGTGCCACTATGGCTACACCTTC	CSAIEQCHYGYTF
TRBV4-3	many	.	TRBJ1-2	TGCGCCAGCAGCCAGGGGGCCGGGCGAATCTATGGCTACACCTTC	CASSQGAGRIYGYTF
TRBV12-3/TRBV12-4	many	.	TRBJ1-5	TGTGCCAGCAGTTTTATCGGGGGGGGCAATCAGCCCCAGCATTTT	CASSFIGGGNQPQHF
TRBV6-1	many	.	TRBJ1-5	TGTGCCAGCAGGGCCCTTTTCGGCAATCAGCCCCAGCATTTT	CASRALFGNQPQHF
TRBV6-1	few	TRBD2	TRBJ2-3	TGTGCCAGCGGGGGGGGACTAGCGGGATCCACAGATACGCAGTATTTT	CASGGGLAGSTDTQYF
TRBV20-1	once	.	TRBJ2-2	TGCAGTGCAGTGGCTCAGGTGTCGAACACCGGGGAGCTGTTTTTT	CSAVAQVSNTGELFF
TRBV4-3	many	.	TRBJ1-6	TGCGCCAGCAGCCAAGTAAACAGTTATAATTCACCCCTCCACTTT	CASSQVNSYNSPLHF
TRBV15	many	TRBD2	TRBJ2-7	TGTGCCACCAGCAGAGCGAGAAGCGGGAGTCGCTACGAGCAGTACTTC	CATSRARSGSRYEQYF
TRBV3-1	many	.	TRBJ1-1	TGTGCCAGCAGCTCAGGGCCTCGGACTGAAGCTTTCTTT	CASSSGPRTEAFF
TRBV5-5	many	TRBD2	TRBJ2-7	TGTGCCAGCAGCTTGGAGACTAGCGGTTTCTACGAGCAGTACTTC	CASSLETSGFYEQYF
TRBV9	many	.	TRBJ1-4	TGTGCCAGCAGCCCGAACGACAGGAATGAAAAACTGTTTTTT	CASSPNDRNEKLFF
TRBV6-1	.	.	TRBJ2-7	TGTGCCAGCAGGTTCGGTGGAGGCTCCTACGAGCAGTACTTC	CASRFGGGSYEQYF
TRBV20-1	.	.	TRBJ2-2	TGCAGTGCTCCCAGTGACACTGGGGAGCTGTTTTTT	CSAPSDTGELFF
TRBV7-3	many	.	TRBJ1-1	TGTGCCAGCAGCTTAACGCGGCAGCCAGTAGAAGCTTTCTTT	CASSLTRQPVEAFF
TRBV12-3/TRBV12-4	.	TRBD1	TRBJ1-1	TGTGCCAGCAGCCGTACAGGGGGGAACACTGAAGCTTTCTTT	CASSRTGGNTEAFF
TRBV3-1	few	.	TRBJ1-1	TGTGCCAGCAGCCAAGGCAGGGTCACTGAAGCTTTCTTT	CASSQGRVTEAFF
TRBV5-1	few	TRBD1	TRBJ1-2	TGCGCCAGCAGCTTGTGCTGGACAGGGGCCGCGTATTACTATGGCTACACCTTC	CASSLCWTGAAYYYGYTF
TRBV11-2	.	.	TRBJ2-5	TGTGCCAGTAGGACCGAGGGAGAGACCCAGTACTTC	CASRTEGETQYF
TRBV11-2	many	TRBD2	TRBJ2-1	TGTGCCAGCAGCTTGGGGCTAGCGGGCATCAATGAGCAGTTCTTC	CASSLGLAGINEQFF
TRBV5-4	many	TRBD1	TRBJ2-1	TGTGCCAGCAGCTTGAACAGGGGGCTGGCAAATGAGCAGTTCTTC	CASSLNRGLANEQFF
TRBV27	few	.	TRBJ1-2	TGTGCCAGCAGTTATCGAGGGGCGGCTAACTATGGCTACACCTTC	CASSYRGAANYGYTF
TRBV14	many	.	TRBJ2-1	TGTGCCAGCAGCCAAGGGGTTAGCCGGACCCTCAATGAGCAGTTCTTC	CASSQGVSRTLNEQFF
TRBV3-1	many	TRBD1	TRBJ1-4	TGTGCCAGCAGAGAGGGGGCAGGGAATGAAAAACTGTTTTTT	CASREGAGNEKLFF
TRBV20-1	.	.	TRBJ1-2	TGCAGTGCTAGACCAACAGGGAGTCTAAACTATGGCTACACCTTC	CSARPTGSLNYGYTF
TRBV9	many	.	TRBJ2-1	TGTGCCAGCAGCGACTCCTACAATGAGCAGTTCTTC	CASSDSYNEQFF
TRBV11-3	.	.	TRBJ2-3	TGTGCCAGCACCCCGCGAGGGGATGACGCGGATACGCAGTATTTT	CASTPRGDDADTQYF
TRBV30	once	TRBD2	TRBJ2-5	TGTGCCTGGACTCAGGGACTAGCGGGATTGGATACCCAGTACTTC	CAWTQGLAGLDTQYF
TRBV28	.	TRBD2	TRBJ2-7	TGTGCCAGCGGTCCGACTAGCGTCAATGAGCAGTACTTC	CASGPTSVNEQYF
TRBV4-1	many	.	TRBJ2-7	TGCGCCAGCAGCCAAGCCTGGGGGGCGGAGTACGAGCAGTACTTC	CASSQAWGAEYEQYF
TRBV12-3/TRBV12-4	many	TRBD2	TRBJ2-1	TGTGCCAGCAGTCTAGCGGGAGTTAATGGTGAGCAGTTCTTC	CASSLAGVNGEQFF
TRBV7-8	many	.	TRBJ2-7	TGTGCCAGCAGCACATCAGGGGACGGTTTCTACGAGCAGTACTTC	CASSTSGDGFYEQYF
TRBV2	medium-sized	TRBD2	TRBJ2-7	TGTGCCAGCAGTGACGGGGAGGGGTGGGGTTCGGACTACGAGCAGTACTTC	CASSDGEGWGSDYEQYF
TRBV19	.	.	TRBJ2-3	TGTGCCAGTAGTGACAGGTGGCCCTGGGTAGATACGCAGTATTTT	CASSDRWPWVDTQYF
TRBV2	many	TRBD1	TRBJ2-3	TGTGGCACGTCGAGGGACAGGGGCACAGATACGCAGTATTTT	CGTSRDRGTDTQYF
TRBV20-1	many	TRBD2	TRBJ2-7	TGCAGTGCTAGTACCCCCCTGGGGCGGGGGGACCAATACGAGCAGTACTTC	CSASTPLGRGDQYEQYF
TRBV7-6	many	.	TRBJ2-7	TGTGCCAGCAGCTCCCATGAGGTGGGCGAGCAGTACTTC	CASSSHEVGEQYF
TRBV7-9	.	TRBD2	TRBJ2-1	TGTGCCAGCAGCTCCGTAGCGGGAGACAATGAGCAGTTCTTC	CASSSVAGDNEQFF
TRBV20-1	many	.	TRBJ2-3	TGCAGTGCTATATGGTTCCGGCTCGCAGATACGCAGTATTTT	CSAIWFRLADTQYF
TRBV15	many	TRBD1	TRBJ2-4	TGTGCCACCAGCAGAGGCACAGGGGATCGAGTTCAGTACTTC	CATSRGTGDRVQYF
TRBV12-3/TRBV12-4	many	.	TRBJ2-1	TGTGCCAGCAGTTTCTCTAGCCCGCAGAACAACAATGAGCAGTTCTTC	CASSFSSPQNNNEQFF
TRBV3-1	many	TRBD2	TRBJ2-2	TGTGCCAGCAGCCGGATAGCGGGGGGCAGCACCGGGGAGCTGTTTTTT	CASSRIAGGSTGELFF
TRBV20-1	.	TRBD1	TRBJ2-7	TGCAGTGCTTCTACGGTCGACAGGGGGCCCTACGAGCAGTACTTC	CSASTVDRGPYEQYF
TRBV11-2	many	TRBD1	TRBJ1-2	TGTGCCATCCAGGGACAGCTCGGGTCTAACTATGGCTACACCTTC	CAIQGQLGSNYGYTF
TRBV28	many	.	TRBJ1-2	TGTGCCAGCAGTTTGGGAGGGGATGTCGGCGGCTACACCTTC	CASSLGGDVGGYTF
TRBV29-1	many	.	TRBJ2-1	TGCAGCGTTGAAAAGGGGACCTACGAGCAGTTCTTC	CSVEKGTYEQFF
TRBV5-1	many	TRBD1	TRBJ2-1	TGCGCCAGCAGCCCACGGACAGGGCGGAATGAGCAGTTCTTC	CASSPRTGRNEQFF
TRBV5-1	.	.	TRBJ2-2	TGCGCCAGCAGCTTAAGAGGGCCCGGGGAGCTGTTTTTT	CASSLRGPGELFF
TRBV29-1	many	.	TRBJ2-1	TGCAGCGTTGGACCAGGGGCCGGACTGAACAATGAGCAGTTCTTC	CSVGPGAGLNNEQFF
TRBV20-1	many	.	TRBJ1-1	TGCAGTGCCCGAAGACAGACTGAAGCTTTCTTT	CSARRQTEAFF
TRBV12-5	many	TRBD1	TRBJ2-7	TGTGCTAGTGGCCCCGGGACAGGGGGCTACGAGCAGTACTTC	CASGPGTGGYEQYF
TRBV19	few	.	TRBJ2-7	TGTGCCAGTAGCCTTACCGGAGACCTCTACGGGCAGTACTTC	CASSLTGDLYGQYF
TRBV2	many	.	TRBJ1-2	TGTGCCAGCGCGGCGAAGGGCTATGGCTACACCTTC	CASAAKGYGYTF
TRBV19	few	.	TRBJ2-1	TGTGCCAGTAAGGTACTAGCTGGCGATGAGCAGTTCTTC	CASKVLAGDEQFF
TRBV4-2	.	.	TRBJ2-7	TGTGCCAGCAGCCAAGACGGGTCCTTCTCCTACGAGCAGTACTTC	CASSQDGSFSYEQYF
TRBV9	many	.	TRBJ1-2	TGTGCCAGCAGTCTAGATGAAAACTATGGCTACACCTTC	CASSLDENYGYTF